One and the same sample provided the 2 T cell receptor beta chains below, sequenced in a study of T cell responses to AZD1222 COVID-19 vaccine. Clones were read by immunoSEQ multiplex PCR, and TCRdb kept only the in-frame ones, dropping some. The repertoire holds about 140,000 clones, approximately 92% seen once, with roughly 3.6% in the top ten. This sample comprised peripheral blood, obtained 28 days after the second AZD1222 dose. These receptors were obtained from an adult who received the AZD1222 COVID-19 vaccine.

The DNA for the CDR3 is TGTGCCAGCAGCTTAGGGGGGGCTGAAGCTTTCTTT. The encoded protein is CASSLGGAEAFF. The chain employs TRBV7-8 and TRBJ1-1; tentative D call: TRBD1 (5 bases). CDR3 size: 12 residues. The germline V gene encodes CDR1 SGHVS and CDR2 FQNEAQ. V gave up 1 base and J gave up 6 bases, with 6 bases separating them. The full variable domain, in which reference TRBV7-8 and TRBJ1-1 provide the parts outside the CDR3, is GAGVSQSPRYKVAKRGQDVALRCDPISGHVSLFWYQQALGQGPEFLTYFQNEAQLDKSGLPSDRFFAERPEGSVSTLKIQRTQQEDSAVYLCASSLGGAEAFFGQGTRLTVV.

The chain carries TRBV6-5 and TRBJ2-2, with TRBD2 matching over 10 bases. Germline CDR1 reads MNHEY; CDR2 reads SVGAGI. J was trimmed by 0 bases and V by 5 bases; bases with no gene match: 0. There are 15 residues in the CDR3. CDR3 nucleotide sequence: TGTGCCAGCAGTACTAGCGGGACGAACACCGGGGAGCTGTTTTTT. It yields the protein CASSTSGTNTGELFF.